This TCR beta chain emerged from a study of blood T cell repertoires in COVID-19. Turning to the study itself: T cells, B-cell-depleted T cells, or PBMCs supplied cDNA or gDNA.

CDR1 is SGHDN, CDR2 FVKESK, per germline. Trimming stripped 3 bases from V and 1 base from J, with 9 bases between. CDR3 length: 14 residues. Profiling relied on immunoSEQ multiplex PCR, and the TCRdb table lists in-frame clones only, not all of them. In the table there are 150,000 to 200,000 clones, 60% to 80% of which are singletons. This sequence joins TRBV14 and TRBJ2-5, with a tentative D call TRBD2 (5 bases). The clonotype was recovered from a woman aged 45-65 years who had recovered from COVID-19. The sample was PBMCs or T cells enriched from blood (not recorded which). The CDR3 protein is CASSHRDGQETQYF. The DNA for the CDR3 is TGTGCCAGCAGCCACCGGGATGGCCAAGAGACCCAGTACTTC.